The clone carrying this T cell receptor (beta chain) was seen more than once but under ten times. Its specificity is unknown. Preparation of the TCRbeta library was carried out with unique molecular identifiers. TCRdb called the PCR reads again in MiXCR, with one record for every CDR3 protein. The sample shows almost 250,000 distinct CDR3 sequences, about 23% of them seen only once. This sample stems from a study of T-cell reconstitution after alpha-beta-depleted transplantation in children. Study-wide findings and caveats: Day-60 TCRbeta diversity that was high in some patients was derived from surviving recipient T cells and thymic progenitors. The origin of alpha-beta T cells about two months after transplant was reportedly several hundred expanded graft clones. T-cell counts and diversity were attributed mostly to newly produced T cells one year after transplant.

With 0 bases removed from V and 3 bases from J, the gap between germline ends came to 7 bases. The CDR3 spans 14 residues. CDR1 and CDR2 (germline): MNHEY, SVGAGI. The receptor was isolated from a girl aged 2 to 10 with Fanconi anemia, due to receive a stem cell transplant. The sample consisted of PBMCs, taken before TCRalphabeta/CD19-depleted stem cell transplant. The chain carries TRBV6-5 and TRBJ2-3; D not certain. The CDR3 is CASSYSLGTDTQYF. The CDR3, as DNA: TGTGCCAGCAGTTACTCTTTGGGGACAGATACGCAGTATTTT.